This T cell receptor beta chain was recorded in a study of shared clonotypes between healthy human individuals. General study findings and limits: Non-shared clonotypes were found to have lower generation probabilities than the clonotypes that were shared by all four of the sorted-subset donors.

As regards this clone: Its antigen is unidentified.

It was CD45RO-negative cells, positively selected for CCR7, that made up naive CD8 cells, with terminally differentiated effector memory CD45RA+ cells excluded. Donors included only healthy HIV-negative adults lacking recent acute infections or vaccinations. The length of the CDR3 is 16 residues. V was shortened by 3 bases and J by 0 bases, with 13 bases between the two germline ends. Germline values: CDR1 SGDLS, CDR2 YYNGEE. Clones were sequenced by immunoSEQ multiplex PCR, and TCRdb holds only the in-frame ones, with some missing. The sample lists about 2 million clones; about 95% were seen once. Sequencing was done on a sample of naive CD8+ T cells sorted from blood. The receptor comes from a young man in good health. The chain has TRBV9 and TRBJ1-3; D is possibly TRBD1 (5 bases). The CDR3 is CASSGGTEGSGNTIYF. The CDR3 nucleotides read TGTGCCAGCAGCGGGGGGACCGAAGGCTCTGGAAACACCATATATTTT.